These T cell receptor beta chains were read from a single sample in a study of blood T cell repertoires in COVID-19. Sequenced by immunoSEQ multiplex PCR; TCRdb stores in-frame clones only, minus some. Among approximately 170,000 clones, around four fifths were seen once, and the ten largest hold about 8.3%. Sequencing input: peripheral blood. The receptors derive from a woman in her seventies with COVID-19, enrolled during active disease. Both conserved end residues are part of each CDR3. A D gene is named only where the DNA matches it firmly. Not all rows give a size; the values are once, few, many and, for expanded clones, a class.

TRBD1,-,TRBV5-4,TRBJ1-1,CASSLPGQGGGYTEAFF,TGTGCCAGCAGCTTGCCGGGACAGGGGGGAGGTTACACTGAAGCTTTCTTT
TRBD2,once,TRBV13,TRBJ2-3,CASRNGPSGHTDTQYF,TGTGCCAGCAGGAACGGCCCTAGCGGGCATACAGATACGCAGTATTTT
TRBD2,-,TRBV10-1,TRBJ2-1,CASSLAGAKSNEQFF,TGCGCCAGCAGTCTAGCGGGAGCTAAATCGAATGAGCAGTTCTTC
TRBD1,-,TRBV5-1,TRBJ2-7,CASSTGQPGLIEQYF,TGCGCCAGCAGCACGGGACAGCCTGGACTCATCGAGCAGTACTTC
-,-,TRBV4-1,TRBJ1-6,CASSQERAKGRLNNSPLHF,TGCGCCAGCAGCCAAGAGCGGGCGAAAGGGAGATTAAACAATTCACCCCTCCACTTT
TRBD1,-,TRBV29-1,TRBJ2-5,CSVVTGAGGETQYF,TGCAGCGTTGTTACAGGGGCCGGTGGGGAGACCCAGTACTTC
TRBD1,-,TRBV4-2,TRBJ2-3,CASSQNLGQGAQNTQYF,TGTGCCAGCAGCCAAAACCTAGGACAGGGGGCGCAAAATACGCAGTATTTT
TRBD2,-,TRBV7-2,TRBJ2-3,CASSLNAGGGDTQYF,TGTGCCAGCAGCTTAAACGCGGGAGGCGGAGATACGCAGTATTTT
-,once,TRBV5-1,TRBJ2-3,CASSKRQSTDTQYF,TGCGCCAGCAGCAAAAGACAGAGCACAGATACGCAGTATTTT
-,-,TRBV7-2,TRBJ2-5,CASSSLRQETQYF,TGTGCCAGCAGTTCACTTAGACAAGAGACCCAGTACTTC
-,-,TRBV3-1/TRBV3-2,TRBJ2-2,CASSHGVGELFF,TGTGCCAGCAGCCATGGAGTCGGGGAGCTGTTTTTT
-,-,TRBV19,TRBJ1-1,CASSTPGMGTEAFF,TGTGCCAGTAGTACCCCAGGGATGGGCACTGAAGCTTTCTTT
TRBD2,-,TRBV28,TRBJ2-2,CASSSTSGSYGELFF,TGTGCCAGCAGTTCGACTAGCGGGAGTTACGGGGAGCTGTTTTTT
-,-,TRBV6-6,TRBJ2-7,CASRGTPRDEQYF,TGTGCCAGCAGGGGGACTCCAAGGGACGAGCAGTACTTC
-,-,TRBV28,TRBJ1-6,CASSSDRLSPSPLHF,TGTGCCAGCAGTTCAGACAGGTTAAGCCCATCACCCCTCCACTTT
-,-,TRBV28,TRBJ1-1,CASSFGPTEAFF,TGTGCCAGCAGTTTCGGTCCCACTGAAGCTTTCTTT
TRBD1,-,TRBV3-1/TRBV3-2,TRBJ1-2,CASSQTSGGASYGYTF,TGTGCCAGCAGCCAAACGTCAGGGGGCGCGAGCTATGGCTACACCTTC
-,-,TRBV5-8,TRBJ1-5,CASSLRGVWSQPQHF,TGTGCCAGCAGCTTGCGGGGGGTATGGAGTCAGCCCCAGCATTTT
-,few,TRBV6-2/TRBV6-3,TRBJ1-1,CASSPQGNAEAFF,TGTGCCAGCAGTCCACAGGGTAACGCTGAAGCTTTCTTT
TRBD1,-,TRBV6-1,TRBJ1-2,CASSDQGATVYGYTF,TGTGCCAGCAGTGATCAGGGGGCCACTGTCTATGGCTACACCTTC